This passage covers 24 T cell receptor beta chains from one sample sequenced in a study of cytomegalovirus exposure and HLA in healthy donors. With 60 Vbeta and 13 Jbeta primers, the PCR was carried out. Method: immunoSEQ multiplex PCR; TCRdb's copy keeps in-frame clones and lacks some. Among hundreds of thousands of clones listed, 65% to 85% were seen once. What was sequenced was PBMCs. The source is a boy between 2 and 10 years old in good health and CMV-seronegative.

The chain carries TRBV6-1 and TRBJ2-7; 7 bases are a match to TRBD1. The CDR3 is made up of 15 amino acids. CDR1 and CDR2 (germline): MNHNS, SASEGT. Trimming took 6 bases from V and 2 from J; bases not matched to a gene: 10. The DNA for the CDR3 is TGTGCCAGCAGAGGGGACAGATCGTTACCCTACGAGCAGTACTTC. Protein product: CASRGDRSLPYEQYF.

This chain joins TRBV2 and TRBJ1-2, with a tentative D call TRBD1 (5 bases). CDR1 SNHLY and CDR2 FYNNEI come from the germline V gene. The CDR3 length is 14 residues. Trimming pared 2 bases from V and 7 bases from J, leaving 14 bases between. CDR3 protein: CASSEIIGEAGYTF. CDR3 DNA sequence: TGTGCCAGCAGTGAAATTATAGGGGAGGCTGGCTACACCTTC. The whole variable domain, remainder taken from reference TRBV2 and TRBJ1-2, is EPEVTQTPSHQVTQMGQEVILRCVPISNHLYFYWYRQILGQKVEFLVSFYNNEISEKSEIFDDQFSVERPDGSNFTLKIRSTKLEDSAMYFCASSEIIGEAGYTFGSGTRLTVV.

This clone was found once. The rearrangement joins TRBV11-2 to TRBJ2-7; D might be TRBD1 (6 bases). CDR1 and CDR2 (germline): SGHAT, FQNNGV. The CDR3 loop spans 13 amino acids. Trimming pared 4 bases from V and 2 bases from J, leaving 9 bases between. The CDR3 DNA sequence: TGTGCCAGCAGCTCTGGACAGACCTACGAGCAGTACTTC. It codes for CASSSGQTYEQYF.

The CDR3 DNA reads as TGTGCCAGCAGCCAGAGTACAGGGATCTACGAGCAGTACTTC. The encoded protein is CASSQSTGIYEQYF. V usage is TRBV16 and J usage is TRBJ2-7, with a possible D match to TRBD1 (6 bases). CDR3 length: 14 amino acids. Between the trimmed V and J ends, which lost 3 bases and 3 bases, there was a span of 12 bases. The germline gives CDR1 KGHSY, CDR2 FQNENV.

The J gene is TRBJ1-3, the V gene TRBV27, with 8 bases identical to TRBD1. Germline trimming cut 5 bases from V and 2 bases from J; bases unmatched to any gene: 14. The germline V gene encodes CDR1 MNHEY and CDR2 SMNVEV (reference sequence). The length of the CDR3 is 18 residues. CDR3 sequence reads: CASSLAGTGPFAGNTIYF. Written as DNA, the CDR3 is TGTGCCAGCAGTCTGGCCGGGACAGGCCCTTTCGCTGGAAACACCATATATTTT.

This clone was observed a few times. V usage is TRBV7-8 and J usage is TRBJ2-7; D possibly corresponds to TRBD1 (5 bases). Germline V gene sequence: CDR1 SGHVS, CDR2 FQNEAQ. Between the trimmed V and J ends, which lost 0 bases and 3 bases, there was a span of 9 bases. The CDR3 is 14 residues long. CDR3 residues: CASSLAMQGYEQYF. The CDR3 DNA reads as TGTGCCAGCAGCTTAGCCATGCAGGGCTACGAGCAGTACTTC.

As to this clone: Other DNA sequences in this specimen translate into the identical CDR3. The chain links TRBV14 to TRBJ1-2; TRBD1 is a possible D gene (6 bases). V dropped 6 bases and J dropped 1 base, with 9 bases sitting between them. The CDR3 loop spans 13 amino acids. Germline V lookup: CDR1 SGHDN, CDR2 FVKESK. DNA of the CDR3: TGTGCCAGCAGTCCGGACAGTAACTATGGCTACACCTTC. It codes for CASSPDSNYGYTF.

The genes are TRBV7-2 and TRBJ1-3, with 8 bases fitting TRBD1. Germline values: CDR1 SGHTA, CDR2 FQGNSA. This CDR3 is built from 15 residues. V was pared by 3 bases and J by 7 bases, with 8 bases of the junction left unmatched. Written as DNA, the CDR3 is TGTGCCAGCAGCTTTATTGGGACAGGCTTCAACACCATATATTTT. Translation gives CASSFIGTGFNTIYF. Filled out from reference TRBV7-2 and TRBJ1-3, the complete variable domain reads GAGVSQSPSNKVTEKGKDVELRCDPISGHTALYWYRQSLGQGLEFLIYFQGNSAPDKSGLPSDRFSAERTGGSVSTLTIQRTQQEDSAVYLCASSFIGTGFNTIYFGEGSWLTVV.

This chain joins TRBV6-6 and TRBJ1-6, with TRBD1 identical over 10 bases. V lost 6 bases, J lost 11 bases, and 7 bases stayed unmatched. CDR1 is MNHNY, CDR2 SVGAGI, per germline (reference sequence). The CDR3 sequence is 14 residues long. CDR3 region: CASRGQGITTPLHF. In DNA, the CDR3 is TGTGCCAGCAGGGGACAGGGGATAACGACACCCCTCCACTTT.

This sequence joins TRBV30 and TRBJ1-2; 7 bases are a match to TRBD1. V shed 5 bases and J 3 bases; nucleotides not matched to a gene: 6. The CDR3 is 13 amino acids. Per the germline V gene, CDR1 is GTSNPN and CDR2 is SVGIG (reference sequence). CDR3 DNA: TGTGCCTGGTCGCTTCAGGGGGACTATGGCTACACCTTC. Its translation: CAWSLQGDYGYTF.

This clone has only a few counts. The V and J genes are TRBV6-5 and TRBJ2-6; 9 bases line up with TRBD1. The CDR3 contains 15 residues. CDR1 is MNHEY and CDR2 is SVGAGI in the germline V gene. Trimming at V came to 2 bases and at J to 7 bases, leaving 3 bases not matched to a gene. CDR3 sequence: CASSYQGQGANVLTF. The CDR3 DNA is TGTGCCAGCAGTTACCAGGGACAGGGTGCCAACGTCCTGACTTTC.

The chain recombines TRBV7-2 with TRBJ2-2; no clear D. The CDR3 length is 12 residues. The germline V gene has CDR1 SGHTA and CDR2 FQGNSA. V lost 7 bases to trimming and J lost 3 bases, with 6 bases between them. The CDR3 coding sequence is TGTGCCAGCACGAGCGACACCGGGGAGCTGTTTTTT. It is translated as CASTSDTGELFF.

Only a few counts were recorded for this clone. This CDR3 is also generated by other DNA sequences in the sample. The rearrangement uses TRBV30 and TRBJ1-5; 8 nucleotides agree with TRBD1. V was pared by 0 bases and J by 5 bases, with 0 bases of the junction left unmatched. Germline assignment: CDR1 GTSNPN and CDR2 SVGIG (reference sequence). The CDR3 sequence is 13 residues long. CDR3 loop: CAWSVQGDQPQHF. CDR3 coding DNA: TGTGCCTGGAGTGTACAGGGGGATCAGCCCCAGCATTTT.

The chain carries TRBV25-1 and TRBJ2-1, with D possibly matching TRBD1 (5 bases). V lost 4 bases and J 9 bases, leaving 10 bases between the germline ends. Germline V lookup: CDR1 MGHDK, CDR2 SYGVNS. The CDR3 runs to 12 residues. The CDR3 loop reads CASSARASEQFF. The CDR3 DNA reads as TGTGCCAGCAGTGCCAGGGCGAGTGAGCAGTTCTTC. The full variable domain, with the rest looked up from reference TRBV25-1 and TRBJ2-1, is EADIYQTPRYLVIGTGKKITLECSQTMGHDKMYWYQQDPGMELHLIHYSYGVNSTEKGDLSSESTVSRIRTEHFPLTLESARPSHTSQYLCASSARASEQFFGPGTRLTVL.

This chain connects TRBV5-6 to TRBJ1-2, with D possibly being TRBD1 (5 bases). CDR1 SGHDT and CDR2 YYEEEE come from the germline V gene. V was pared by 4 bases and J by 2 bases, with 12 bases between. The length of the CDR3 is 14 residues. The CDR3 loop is CASSRREGNYGYTF. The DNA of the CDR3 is TGTGCCAGCAGCCGGCGGGAGGGGAACTATGGCTACACCTTC.

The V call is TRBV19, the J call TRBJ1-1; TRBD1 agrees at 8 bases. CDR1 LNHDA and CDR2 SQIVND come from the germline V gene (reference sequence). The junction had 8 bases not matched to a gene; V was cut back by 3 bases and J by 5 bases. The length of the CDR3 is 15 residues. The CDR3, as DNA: TGTGCCAGTAGTATCCCTGACAGGGGAGGGACTGAAGCTTTCTTT. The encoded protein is CASSIPDRGGTEAFF.

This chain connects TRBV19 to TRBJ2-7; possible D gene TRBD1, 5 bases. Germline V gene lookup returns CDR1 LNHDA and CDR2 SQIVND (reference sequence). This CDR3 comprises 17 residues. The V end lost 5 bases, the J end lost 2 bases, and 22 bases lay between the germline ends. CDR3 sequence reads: CASSVSFRVMVPYEQYF. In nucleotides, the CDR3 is TGTGCCAGTAGTGTGTCATTCAGGGTGATGGTCCCCTACGAGCAGTACTTC.

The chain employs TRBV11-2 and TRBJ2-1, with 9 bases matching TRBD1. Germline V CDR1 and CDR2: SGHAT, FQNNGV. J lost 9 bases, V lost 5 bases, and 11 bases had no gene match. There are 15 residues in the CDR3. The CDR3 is CASSTGQGRSGEQFF. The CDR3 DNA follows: TGTGCCAGCAGCACGGGACAGGGTCGGAGTGGTGAGCAGTTCTTC.

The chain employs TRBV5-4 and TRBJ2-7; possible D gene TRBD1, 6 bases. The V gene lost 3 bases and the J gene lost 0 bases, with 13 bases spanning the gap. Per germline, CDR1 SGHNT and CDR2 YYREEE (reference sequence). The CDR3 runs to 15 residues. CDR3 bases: TGTGCCAGCAGCTCCCCCGGGACACTCTCCTACGAGCAGTACTTC. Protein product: CASSSPGTLSYEQYF.

The CDR3, as DNA: TGTGCCAGCAGCTTCTCCAGGGAAAGGTATACGCAGTATTTT. This encodes CASSFSRERYTQYF. This rearrangement joins TRBV5-4 to TRBJ2-3; the D gene is possibly TRBD1 (5 bases). The germline V gene encodes CDR1 SGHNT and CDR2 YYREEE (reference sequence). V lost 2 bases and J 7 bases, leaving 14 bases between the germline ends. The CDR3 totals 14 residues.

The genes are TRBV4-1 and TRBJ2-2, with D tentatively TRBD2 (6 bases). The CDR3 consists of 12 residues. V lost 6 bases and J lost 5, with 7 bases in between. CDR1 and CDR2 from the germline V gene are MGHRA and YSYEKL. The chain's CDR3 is CASSGGTGELFF. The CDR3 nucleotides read TGCGCCAGCAGTGGGGGGACCGGGGAGCTGTTTTTT.

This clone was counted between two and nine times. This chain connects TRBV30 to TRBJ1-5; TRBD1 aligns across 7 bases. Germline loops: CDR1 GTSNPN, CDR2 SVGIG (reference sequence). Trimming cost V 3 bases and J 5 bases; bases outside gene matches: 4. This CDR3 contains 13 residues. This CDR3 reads CAWSGRGDQPQHF. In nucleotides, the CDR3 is TGTGCCTGGAGCGGCAGGGGGGATCAGCCCCAGCATTTT.

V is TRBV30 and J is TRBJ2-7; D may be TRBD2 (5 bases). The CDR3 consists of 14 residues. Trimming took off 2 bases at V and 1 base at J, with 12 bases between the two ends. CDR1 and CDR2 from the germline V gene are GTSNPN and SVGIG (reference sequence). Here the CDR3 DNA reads TGTGCCTGGAGTATGGGAGAAATATCCTACGAGCAGTACTTC. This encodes CAWSMGEISYEQYF.

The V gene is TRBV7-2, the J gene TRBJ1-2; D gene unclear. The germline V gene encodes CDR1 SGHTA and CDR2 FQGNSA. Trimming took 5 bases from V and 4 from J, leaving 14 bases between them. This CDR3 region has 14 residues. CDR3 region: CASSPRRSGYGYTF. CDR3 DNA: TGTGCCAGCAGCCCCCGGAGGTCGGGCTATGGCTACACCTTC.